The clone carrying this TCR beta chain has just a few counts. The ends lost 6 bases at V and 0 bases at J; junction bases unmatched: 9. The CDR3 runs 15 residues. Germline V lookup: CDR1 SGHRS, CDR2 YFSETQ. This record belongs to a study of T-cell reconstitution after alpha-beta-depleted transplantation in children. Unique molecular identifiers were incorporated when the TCRbeta library was constructed. Each CDR3 protein gets one entry after TCRdb re-called the PCR reads with MiXCR. The sample lists some 200,000 distinct CDR3 sequences, approximately 14% occurring once. This sample comprised PBMCs from the stem cell graft donor, obtained from the stem cell graft. This sequence joins TRBV5-1 and TRBJ2-7, with 7 bases fitting TRBD1. This sequence was found in a human donor who donated a stem cell graft to a child with acute lymphoblastic leukemia. CDR3 sequence reads: CASNSGTVDSYEQYF. In DNA, the CDR3 is TGCGCCAGCAATTCCGGGACAGTGGACTCCTACGAGCAGTACTTC.